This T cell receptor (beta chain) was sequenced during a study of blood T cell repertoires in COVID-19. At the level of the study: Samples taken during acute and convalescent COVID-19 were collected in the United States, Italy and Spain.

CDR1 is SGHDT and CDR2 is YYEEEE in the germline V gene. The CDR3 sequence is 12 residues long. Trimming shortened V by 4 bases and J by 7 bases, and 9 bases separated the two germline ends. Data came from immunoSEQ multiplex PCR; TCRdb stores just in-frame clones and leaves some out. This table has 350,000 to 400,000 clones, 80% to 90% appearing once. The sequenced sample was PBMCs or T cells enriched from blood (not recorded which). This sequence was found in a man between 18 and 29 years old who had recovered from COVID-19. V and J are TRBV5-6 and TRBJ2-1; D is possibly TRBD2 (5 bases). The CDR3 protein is CASSPPGNEQFF. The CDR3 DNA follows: TGTGCCAGCAGCCCACCGGGGAATGAGCAGTTCTTC.